Described below is a single T cell receptor (beta chain) sequence and its context. What it binds is unknown. A junction boundary mismatches the germline segment, possibly from a read error. TCRdb's copy holds only in-frame clones and misses some; the assay was immunoSEQ multiplex PCR. Of some 11,000 clones in the sample, about half are singletons; the top ten hold 9.5% to 13%. The data are from a study of T cell clonotyping in hematopoietic cell transplantation. General observations from the study: Without cell sorting, CD4 versus CD8 contributions remain unresolved.

The CDR3 contains 14 residues. CDR1 GTSNPN and CDR2 SVGIG come from the germline V gene (reference sequence). The chain joins TRBV30 to TRBJ2-3, with 7 bases that match TRBD1. This TCR came from a middle-aged man in good health. Some clones in this sample may be carry-over from other donors' samples. Input material: peripheral blood mononuclear cells. The CDR3 loop is CAWIGHRGTGTQYF. CDR3 in DNA: TGTGCCTGGATTGGTCACAGGGGTACAGGTACGCAGTATTTT.